This T cell receptor beta chain emerged from a study of CXCR3-negative and CXCR3-positive naive CD8 T cells (dated by TCRdb to the late 2010s). Background on the whole study: In total, about 135 million TRB reads were obtained, which works out to roughly 1.5 +/- 0.3 million reads per library. The diversity and physicochemical repertoire analyses included more than ten donors pooled from two independent experiments. TRBV-TRBJ cluster analysis included naive subsets from about five donors and memory cells from 3 donors. General study outcomes and caveats: Freshly isolated PBMCs were used for most assays because CXCR3 expression partially decreased after cryopreservation. TRB CDR3s from CXCR3-positive naive cells showed higher hydrophobicity (lower Kidera factor 4), lower energy, and higher strength and volume indices than CXCR3-negative naive cells. Surface CD5, linked to self-reactivity in mice, was comparable between naive subsets; TCR interaction strength was therefore also inferred from TRB CDR3 physicochemical properties. Comparably high repertoire diversity was found in both naive subsets, whereas much lower repertoire diversity was found in memory CD8+ T cells. Naive CXCR3-negative and CXCR3-positive cells from the same donor showed similar TRBV-TRBJ usage, whereas memory cells showed distinct patterns.

By frequency, this clonotype is medium-sized (0.01 to 0.1%), with no count recorded. Its antigen remains undetermined. Sequencing relied on a NextSeq 550. The Human TCR Profiling Kit (MiLaboratory) was used to make UMI-labeled 5' RACE TRB cDNA libraries. The full amount of extracted RNA was used for cDNA synthesis, and the full amount of resulting cDNA was used for PCR amplification. Libraries were prepared in parallel using an identical number of PCR cycles. As for how the authors treated the data: About 50,000 +/- 10,000 unique UMI-labeled TRB cDNA molecules per library were extracted with MIGEC and MiXCR, with at least two reads per UMI required. Each library averaged around 42,000 +/- 9,900 functional in-frame TRB CDR3 nucleotide clonotypes without stop codons. After downsampling to 5000 UMI-labeled TRB molecules per sample, diversity metrics such as normalized Shannon-Wiener and Chao1 were calculated in VDJtools. For the central five CDR3 residues, VDJtools calculated physicochemical properties weighted by clonotype size, namely interaction energy, strength, volume and Kidera factor 4. TCRdb reprocessed the reads into one record per CDR3 protein sequence, lacking DNA. TCRdb, rather than the study authors, made the V and J calls. This sample's table contains tens of thousands of distinct CDR3 sequences. Roughly 4% of the sample is taken by the ten largest.

The germline V gene sets CDR1 to SQVTM and CDR2 to ANQGSEA. The CDR3 numbers 13 residues from cysteine through phenylalanine. No DNA accompanies this entry. Each CD8+ T cell subset was flow-sorted in triplicate, with over 250,000 cells per subset placed directly into RLT lysis buffer. Naive CD8+ T cells were defined stringently as CD45RO-CCR7+CD27+CD95- to exclude memory contaminants. Using standard density gradient centrifugation, peripheral blood mononuclear cells were isolated from buffy coats. Naive CXCR3-negative and CXCR3-positive CD8+ T cells were flow-sorted on a FACSAria III. Total RNA was extracted from sorted cells using an RNeasy Mini Kit.

The sample was naive CXCR3- CD8+ T cells from blood. The cell subset or site label, read with the paper, signifies: CD45RO-CCR7+CD27+CD95- naive CD8+ T cells lacking CXCR3 (TNR3-). Recombination connected TRBV29-1 to TRBJ2-7; TCRdb's D call of TRBD1 is untestable without DNA. This clonotype originated in a human donor in good health. Some clones in this sample may be carry-over from other donors' samples. The CDR3 here reads CSVEDTGGAEQYF.